This T cell receptor (beta chain) was observed in a study of T cell repertoires in cytomegalovirus infection. Study as a whole: Well-studied HLA-B-restricted CMV epitopes were used in the study alongside recently identified HLA-C-restricted ones. CMV infection and matching HLA type were both indicated by public TCR beta signatures. Findings of the study overall: There were carriers of CMV plus the relevant HLA, and cumulative public TCR beta family frequency identified them.

Germline V gene sequence: CDR1 KGHDR, CDR2 SFDVKD. This CDR3 has 17 residues. Trimming cost V 0 bases and J 6 bases; bases outside gene matches: 9. From the reads, TCRdb called clonotypes with MiXCR, one entry per CDR3 protein. The data hold 340,000 or so distinct CDR3 sequences, with 20% to 30% observed a single time. About this clonotype: Antigen unknown.

The source was cultured PBMCs, collected from culture after CMV antigen stimulation. The sequence was obtained from a human donor in good health (CMV status not recorded). Some clones in this sample may be carry-over from other donors' samples. V gene TRBV24-1 combines with J gene TRBJ2-3; the match to TRBD1 covers 9 bases. The CDR3 bases are TGTGCCACCAGTGATTTGCCCGGGACAGGGAGAAAGGATACGCAGTATTTT. As protein: CATSDLPGTGRKDTQYF.